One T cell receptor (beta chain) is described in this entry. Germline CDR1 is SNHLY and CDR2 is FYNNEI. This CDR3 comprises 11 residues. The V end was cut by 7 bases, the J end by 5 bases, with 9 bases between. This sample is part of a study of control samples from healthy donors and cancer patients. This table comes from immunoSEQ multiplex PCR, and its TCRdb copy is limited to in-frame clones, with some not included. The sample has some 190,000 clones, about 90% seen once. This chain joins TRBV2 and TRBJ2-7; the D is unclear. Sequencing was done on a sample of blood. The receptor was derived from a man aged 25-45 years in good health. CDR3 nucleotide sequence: TGTGCCAGCAAAGCCCGAGACGAGCAGTACTTC. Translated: CASKARDEQYF. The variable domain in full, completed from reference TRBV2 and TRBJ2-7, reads EPEVTQTPSHQVTQMGQEVILRCVPISNHLYFYWYRQILGQKVEFLVSFYNNEISEKSEIFDDQFSVERPDGSNFTLKIRSTKLEDSAMYFCASKARDEQYFGPGTRLTVT.